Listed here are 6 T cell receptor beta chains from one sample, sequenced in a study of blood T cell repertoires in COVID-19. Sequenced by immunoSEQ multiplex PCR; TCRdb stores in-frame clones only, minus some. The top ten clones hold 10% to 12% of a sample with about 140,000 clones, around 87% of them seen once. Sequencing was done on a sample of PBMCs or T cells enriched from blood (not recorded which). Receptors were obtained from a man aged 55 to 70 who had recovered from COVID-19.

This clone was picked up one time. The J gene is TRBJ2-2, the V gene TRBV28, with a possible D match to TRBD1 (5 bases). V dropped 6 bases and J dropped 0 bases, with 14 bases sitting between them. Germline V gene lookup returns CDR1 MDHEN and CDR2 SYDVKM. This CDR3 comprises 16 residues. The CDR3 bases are TGTGCCAGCAGGCTTGTAGGGGCGTCGAACACCGGGGAGCTGTTTTTT. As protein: CASRLVGASNTGELFF.

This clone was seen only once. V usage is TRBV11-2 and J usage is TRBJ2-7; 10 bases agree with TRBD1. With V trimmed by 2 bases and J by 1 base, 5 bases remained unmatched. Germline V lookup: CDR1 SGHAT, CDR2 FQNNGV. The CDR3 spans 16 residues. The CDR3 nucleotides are TGTGCCAGCAGCTTACAGGGACAGGGGCTTTCCTACGAGCAGTACTTC. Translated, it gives CASSLQGQGLSYEQYF.

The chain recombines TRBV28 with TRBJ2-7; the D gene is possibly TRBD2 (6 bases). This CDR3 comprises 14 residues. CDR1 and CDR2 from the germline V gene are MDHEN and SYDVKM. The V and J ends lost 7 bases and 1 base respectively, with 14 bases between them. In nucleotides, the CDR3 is TGTGCCAGCACCTCCCCAGGAGGGTCCTACGAGCAGTACTTC. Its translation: CASTSPGGSYEQYF.

The DNA for the CDR3 is TGTGCCAGCAGGGGGAGGAACTCTGGAAACACCATATATTTT. It specifies CASRGRNSGNTIYF. The rearrangement uses TRBV2 and TRBJ1-3; D is ambiguous. This CDR3 has 14 residues. Trimming left V 6 bases short and J 0 bases short, with 9 bases between. Germline values: CDR1 SNHLY, CDR2 FYNNEI. Supplemented by reference TRBV2 and TRBJ1-3, the full variable domain reads EPEVTQTPSHQVTQMGQEVILRCVPISNHLYFYWYRQILGQKVEFLVSFYNNEISEKSEIFDDQFSVERPDGSNFTLKIRSTKLEDSAMYFCASRGRNSGNTIYFGEGSWLTVV.

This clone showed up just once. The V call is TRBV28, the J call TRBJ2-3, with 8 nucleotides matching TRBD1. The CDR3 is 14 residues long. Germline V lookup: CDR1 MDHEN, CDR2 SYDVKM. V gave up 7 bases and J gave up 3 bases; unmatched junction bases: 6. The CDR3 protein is CASMGQAVTDTQYF. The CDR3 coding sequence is TGTGCCAGCATGGGACAGGCGGTGACAGATACGCAGTATTTT.

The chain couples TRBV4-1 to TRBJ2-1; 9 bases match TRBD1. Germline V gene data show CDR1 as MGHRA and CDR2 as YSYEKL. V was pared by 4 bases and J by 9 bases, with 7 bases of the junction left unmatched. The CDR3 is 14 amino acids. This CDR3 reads CASSPPGQGREQFF. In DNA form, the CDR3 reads TGCGCCAGCAGCCCTCCGGGACAGGGACGTGAGCAGTTCTTC.